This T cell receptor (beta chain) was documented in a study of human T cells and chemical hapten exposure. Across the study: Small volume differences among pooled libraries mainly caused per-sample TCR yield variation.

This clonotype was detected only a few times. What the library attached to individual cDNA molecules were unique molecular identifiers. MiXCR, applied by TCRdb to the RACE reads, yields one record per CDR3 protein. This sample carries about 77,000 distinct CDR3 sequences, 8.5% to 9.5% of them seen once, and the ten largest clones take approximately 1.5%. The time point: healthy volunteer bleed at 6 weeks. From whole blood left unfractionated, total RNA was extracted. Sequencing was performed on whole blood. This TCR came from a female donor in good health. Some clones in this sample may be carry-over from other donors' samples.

The CDR3 loop is CAIRHSEGGAYEQYF. The CDR3, as DNA: TGTGCCATCAGACATTCCGAGGGGGGGGCCTACGAGCAGTACTTC. The genes are TRBV10-3 and TRBJ2-7, with D tentatively TRBD2 (7 bases). V lost 6 bases, J lost 2 bases, and 17 bases lay in between. CDR1 is ENHRY and CDR2 is SYGVKD in the germline V gene. This CDR3 region has 15 residues.